These 10 T cell receptor beta chains came from one sample sequenced in a study of blood T cell repertoires in COVID-19. Assay: immunoSEQ multiplex PCR; the TCRdb copy retains only in-frame clones and omits some. The sample shows about 270,000 clones, about 84% of them seen only once. Sequencing was done on a sample of peripheral blood. The receptors stem from a woman aged 80 or older with COVID-19, enrolled during active disease.

J is TRBJ1-1 and V is TRBV13, with 8 bases lining up with TRBD1. The CDR3 runs to 15 residues. Per germline, CDR1 PRHDT and CDR2 FYEKMQ (reference sequence). J gave up 6 bases and V 5 bases, and 11 bases lay outside the gene matches. CDR3 sequence (DNA): TGTGCCAGCAGCCGCCGAGGGACGGGACAGGCTGAAGCTTTCTTT. Encoded protein: CASSRRGTGQAEAFF.

The rearrangement uses TRBV7-9 and TRBJ1-5; a weak D match, TRBD1 (6 bases). CDR3 length: 15 amino acids. CDR1 is SEHNR, CDR2 FQNEAQ, per germline (reference sequence). Trimming took off 4 bases at V and 4 bases at J, with 14 bases between the two ends. CDR3 nucleotide sequence: TGTGCCAGCAGCTCAATACAGGGAGATAATCAGCCCCAGCATTTT. Amino acids: CASSSIQGDNQPQHF. The full variable domain, with the rest looked up from reference TRBV7-9 and TRBJ1-5, is DTGVSQNPRHKITKRGQNVTFRCDPISEHNRLYWYRQTLGQGPEFLTYFQNEAQLEKSRLLSDRFSAERPKGSFSTLEIQRTEQGDSAMYLCASSSIQGDNQPQHFGDGTRLSIL.

The chain joins TRBV10-3 to TRBJ1-3, with 7 nucleotides matching TRBD1. Germline loops: CDR1 ENHRY, CDR2 SYGVKD. V lost 8 bases and J lost 3; bases outside the gene matches: 4. The CDR3 runs 13 residues. The CDR3 bases are TGTGCCATCGCGGGGACAGTTGGAAACACCATATATTTT. Protein: CAIAGTVGNTIYF.

This clone appeared once. The chain couples TRBV12-3 or TRBV12-4 to TRBJ1-2, with TRBD1 identical over 9 bases. V was clipped by 10 bases and J by 7 bases; unmatched bases: 7. This CDR3 comprises 12 residues. The CDR3 nucleotides read TGTGCCACCCTACAGGGGGCAGGTGGCTACACCTTC. This encodes CATLQGAGGYTF.

The chain couples TRBV19 to TRBJ1-5; 9 bases agree with TRBD1. Trimming cost V 5 bases and J 6 bases; bases outside gene matches: 14. This CDR3 comprises 17 residues. The germline V gene has CDR1 LNHDA and CDR2 SQIVND (reference sequence). DNA for the CDR3: TGTGCCAGTAGTCGCCTGGCGACAGGGGGGATCGGTCAGCCCCAGCATTTT. Protein sequence: CASSRLATGGIGQPQHF. Combining the CDR3 with reference TRBV19 and TRBJ1-5 gives the whole variable domain DGGITQSPKYLFRKEGQNVTLSCEQNLNHDAMYWYRQDPGQGLRLIYYSQIVNDFQKGDIAEGYSVSREKKESFPLTVTSAQKNPTAFYLCASSRLATGGIGQPQHFGDGTRLSIL.

The V gene is TRBV20-1, the J gene TRBJ2-7; tentatively, D is TRBD2 (5 bases). The germline V gene encodes CDR1 DFQATT and CDR2 SNEGSKA (reference sequence). The length of the CDR3 is 13 residues. V lost 3 bases to trimming and J lost 2 bases, with 11 bases between them. The chain's CDR3 is CSASRGIPYEQYF. CDR3 coding DNA: TGCAGTGCTAGTAGAGGGATACCCTACGAGCAGTACTTC.

The genes are TRBV6-5 and TRBJ2-1; TRBD2 matches at 8 bases. Germline trimming cut 2 bases from V and 5 bases from J; bases unmatched to any gene: 5. Per germline, CDR1 MNHEY and CDR2 SVGAGI. The CDR3 spans 15 residues. CDR3 sequence reads: CASSYAAGVHNEQFF. The CDR3 bases are TGTGCCAGCAGTTACGCAGCGGGGGTTCACAATGAGCAGTTCTTC.

The CDR3 DNA sequence: TGTGCCAGCAGCTTAGGTCTTGCGGGGCGCCAAGAGACCCAGTACTTC. Translating gives CASSLGLAGRQETQYF. The chain carries TRBV7-2 and TRBJ2-5; TRBD2 is a possible D gene (6 bases). From germline, CDR1 is SGHTA and CDR2 FQGNSA. The ends were cut back, 1 base at V and 1 base at J, with 13 bases in the middle. The CDR3 is 16 amino acids.

This clone was counted a few times. The V and J genes are TRBV28 and TRBJ2-7, with TRBD1 identical over 7 bases. Looked up from germline, CDR1 is MDHEN and CDR2 is SYDVKM. There are 13 residues in the CDR3. V shed 3 bases, J shed 5 bases, and the junction held 4 bases outside the gene matches. CDR3 DNA sequence: TGTGCCAGCAGTTTGGGACAGAAACACGAGCAGTACGTC. Translated: CASSLGQKHEQYV.

J is TRBJ1-2 and V is TRBV5-1; D not resolved. Germline V gene sequence: CDR1 SGHRS, CDR2 YFSETQ. Trimming removed 1 base at V and 4 bases at J, with 11 bases between. CDR3 length: 14 amino acids. The CDR3 DNA reads as TGCGCCAGCAGCTTGCAGGCAGAACTCTATGGCTACACCTTC. It specifies CASSLQAELYGYTF.